This is a list of T cell receptor beta chains from one sample in a study of cytomegalovirus exposure and HLA in healthy donors. Sequencing was performed with immunoSEQ multiplex PCR; in TCRdb, only in-frame clones are kept and a portion is missing. In the table there are under 200,000 clones, over 70% of which are singletons. Source material: PBMCs. These receptors were obtained from a man aged 40-49 years in good health and CMV-seropositive. Each CDR3 is given with its conserved first and last residue. A D gene is named only where the DNA matches it firmly. Some rows mark clone size as missing; the rest say once, few, many or name a class of expanded clone.

j_call d_call clone_size v_call cdr3_nt cdr3_aa
TRBJ2-7 TRBD2 . TRBV5-6 TGTGCCAGCAGCTTTACCGGGACTAGCGGTTACGAGCAGTACTTC CASSFTGTSGYEQYF
TRBJ2-1 . few TRBV9 TGTGCCAGCAGCGTAGGGGCATTACGTACCAATGAGCAGTTCTTC CASSVGALRTNEQFF
TRBJ2-7 . . TRBV19 TGTGCCAGTACCCGGAAATTTGGGGGGGGCAACGAGCAGTACTTC CASTRKFGGGNEQYF
TRBJ2-5 . . TRBV7-2 TGTGCCAGCAGCTTCCAGGGGGGCTGGGAGACCCAGTACTTC CASSFQGGWETQYF
TRBJ2-1 TRBD2 . TRBV9 TGTGCCAGCAGCGTCCGGGGACTAGCGGGGTACAATGAGCAGTTCTTC CASSVRGLAGYNEQFF
TRBJ1-3 TRBD1 . TRBV5-5 TGTGCCAGCACCTTGACAGGGTCCGGAAACACCATATATTTT CASTLTGSGNTIYF
TRBJ2-1 TRBD2 . TRBV14 TGTGCCAGCAGCCCCAAGGCTAGCGGCAGACCTAATGAGCAGTTCTTC CASSPKASGRPNEQFF
TRBJ1-2 TRBD1 . TRBV5-4 TGTGCCAGCAGGCCGACAGGGACAGGGAGAGACTATGGCTACACCTTC CASRPTGTGRDYGYTF
TRBJ1-1 . . TRBV7-9 TGTGCCAGCAGCCCGACGGGAGGGGGGAACACTGAAGCTTTCTTT CASSPTGGGNTEAFF
TRBJ1-4 . once TRBV10-3 TGTGCCATCTCAGCCCTTGGGGCAGATGAAAAACTGTTTTTT CAISALGADEKLFF
TRBJ2-4 TRBD2 few TRBV5-4 TGTGCCAGCAGCCCTCGGGGGGGACTAGCCAAAAACATTCAGTACTTC CASSPRGGLAKNIQYF
TRBJ1-2 . . TRBV10-3 TGTGCCATCAGTGAGCCGGGTTACGGGGTTGGCTACACCTTC CAISEPGYGVGYTF
TRBJ2-6 . . TRBV2 TGTGCCAGCAGTGAAGCTAGGCTCTCTGGGGCCAACGGCCTGACTTTC CASSEARLSGANGLTF
TRBJ2-7 TRBD1 few TRBV9 TGTGCCAGCAGCGTAGTAGGGGGAGTGGGACAGGGGTGTCACGAGCAGTACTTC CASSVVGGVGQGCHEQYF
TRBJ2-2 TRBD1 . TRBV5-1 TGCGCCAGCAGCTTGCTGGCAGGGGGCTACACCGGGGAGCTGTTTTTT CASSLLAGGYTGELFF
TRBJ1-6 . . TRBV4-3 TGCGCCAGCAGCCAAGGTGGGCGGGCAGGACCCCTCCACTTT CASSQGGRAGPLHF
TRBJ2-7 . . TRBV4-1 TGCGCCAGCAGCCAAGCGTTACGAGACTACGAGCAGTACTTC CASSQALRDYEQYF
TRBJ2-7 . few TRBV21-1 TGTGCCAGCAACCCATATAAGACTAGCAGACAACTGCGAATCTACGAGCAGTACTTC CASNPYKTSRQLRIYEQYF
TRBJ1-5 . . TRBV5-5 TGTGCCAGCAGCTTGGGGCCAGGCCCCACCAATCAGCCCCAGCATTTT CASSLGPGPTNQPQHF
TRBJ2-7 . once TRBV6-1 TGTGCCAGCAGTGAATTCCCACCAGGCCCCTACGAGCAGTACTTC CASSEFPPGPYEQYF
TRBJ1-2 . . TRBV7-8 TGTGCCAGCAGCTTAGTCGCAGGTCCTTATGGCTACACCTTC CASSLVAGPYGYTF
TRBJ2-3 . . TRBV7-8 TGTGCCAGCAGCCCACCCTCGACAATGACAGATACGCAGTATTTT CASSPPSTMTDTQYF
TRBJ1-4 TRBD1 . TRBV7-9 TGTTCCAGCAGCTCAAGGCAGGGGGGAGAAAAACTGTTTTTT CSSSSRQGGEKLFF
TRBJ2-5 . . TRBV7-7 TGTGCCAGCAGCCATGGGACAAACCAAGAGACCCAGTACTTC CASSHGTNQETQYF
TRBJ2-5 . . TRBV7-2 TGTGCCAGCAGCTTAGATACTAGTCTCGAGACCCAGTACTTC CASSLDTSLETQYF
TRBJ2-7 TRBD2 . TRBV5-6 TGTGCCAGCAGCTTTCGACTAGCGGGTCTAGGGAACTACGAGCAGTACTTC CASSFRLAGLGNYEQYF
TRBJ2-7 . . TRBV19 TGTGCCAGTAGTATGAGTTACCGGGCTAGCTCACGCGAGCAGTACTTC CASSMSYRASSREQYF
TRBJ2-2 TRBD1 . TRBV5-1 TGCGCCAGCAGCGGGGGACAGCCAACCGGGGAGCTGTTTTTT CASSGGQPTGELFF
TRBJ1-1 . . TRBV5-1 TGCGCCAGCAGCTTGGGGATCGACAGGATGGGCACTGAAGCTTTCTTT CASSLGIDRMGTEAFF
TRBJ1-2 . . TRBV19 TGTGCCAGTAGTATTCTCTCCGGCTACACCTTC CASSILSGYTF
TRBJ1-1 . . TRBV2 TGTGCCAGCACCCGTTCCCGGGAAACTGAAGCTTTCTTT CASTRSRETEAFF
TRBJ2-7 TRBD2 . TRBV7-6 TGTGCCAGCAGCTTAGAGGCTAGCGGGAGTAGGAACGAGCAGTACTTC CASSLEASGSRNEQYF
TRBJ2-2 TRBD2 . TRBV30 TGTGCCTGGAGGGGGACTAAGGGCGGGGAGCTGTTTTTT CAWRGTKGGELFF
TRBJ1-1 TRBD1 . TRBV19 TGTGCCAGTAGTTTGCCAGGGGGCAACACTGAAGCTTTTTTT CASSLPGGNTEAFF
TRBJ2-7 TRBD2 . TRBV4-1 TGCGCCAGCAGCGATACGGCTCGACTAGCGGGAGGCGAGCAGTACTTC CASSDTARLAGGEQYF
TRBJ2-7 . . TRBV7-2 TGTGCCAGCAGCTTAGCGCAGGGTACCCACGAGCAGTACTTC CASSLAQGTHEQYF